The clone carrying this T cell receptor beta chain was seen a few times. The antigen remains undetermined. Sorting with CD45RO/CCR7/CD25/CD127/CD95/CD27 yielded naive, central memory, regulatory and stem-like memory CD4+ cells. The data were obtained in a study of beta chain features in type 1 diabetes. Notes on the study in general: People with Type 1 diabetes carried modestly yet significantly shorter TCRB CDR3s in all four CD4+ subsets.

The isolated RNA, all of it, was reverse transcribed, so expressed TCRB transcripts were what got sequenced. Clones were sequenced by immunoSEQ multiplex PCR, and TCRdb holds only the in-frame ones, with some missing. The repertoire includes a few hundred thousand clones, 11% of them detected once, and approximately 0.017% sits in the top ten. The CDR3 runs 13 residues. Trimming cost V 2 bases and J 2 bases, with 7 bases left between them. CDR1 is KGHSH and CDR2 is LQKENI in the germline V gene. The clonotype comes from a man younger than 40 with type 1 diabetes. The chain links TRBV18 to TRBJ2-7; perhaps TRBD2 as D (5 bases). The sample taken for sequencing was naive CD4+ T cells from blood. As DNA, the CDR3 is TGTGCCAGCTCACCAGGGAGCCCCTACGAGCAGTACTTC. Translated: CASSPGSPYEQYF. The full variable domain, its missing parts supplied by reference TRBV18 and TRBJ2-7, is NAGVMQNPRHLVRRRGQEARLRCSPMKGHSHVYWYRQLPEEGLKFMVYLQKENIIDESGMPKERFSAEFPKEGPSILRIQQVVRGDSAAYFCASSPGSPYEQYFGPGTRLTVT.